The next 10 T cell receptor beta chains were all read from a single sample in a study of response to subunit inactivated influenza vaccine. TCRdb processed the RT-PCR reads anew with MiXCR; each CDR3 protein has one entry. The data hold 700,000 to 800,000 distinct CDR3 sequences, with around 18% observed a single time. Material: PBMCs from blood, obtained 5 days after vaccination. The origin of the receptors is a man aged 50 to 59 who received an inactivated influenza vaccine.

This clonotype was observed a few times. The CDR3: CSAMGAAPRYEQYF. As DNA, the CDR3 is TGCAGTGCTATGGGCGCAGCCCCTCGGTACGAGCAGTACTTC. This rearrangement joins TRBV20-1 to TRBJ2-7, with D uncertain. V was trimmed by 4 bases and J by 4 bases, leaving 17 bases between them. This CDR3 contains 14 residues. Germline assignment: CDR1 DFQATT and CDR2 SNEGSKA (reference sequence).

The rearrangement links TRBV6-5 to TRBJ2-6, with TRBD1 as a possible D gene (5 bases). The CDR3 is 19 residues long. Germline CDR1 is MNHEY and CDR2 is SVGAGI. V gave up 3 bases and J gave up 0 bases, with 18 bases separating them. The CDR3 is CASSYYPQGVSSGANVLTF. The DNA for the CDR3 is TGTGCCAGCAGTTATTACCCGCAGGGTGTAAGCTCTGGGGCCAACGTCCTGACTTTC.

The sample holds a few counts of this clonotype. The chain has TRBV24-1 and TRBJ1-1; 9 bases agree with TRBD1. Germline lookup yields CDR1 KGHDR and CDR2 SFDVKD. The CDR3 spans 15 residues. The trim removed 5 bases at V and 3 bases at J, leaving 6 bases unmatched. CDR3 sequence reads: CATSGQGGEDTEAFF. The CDR3 DNA reads TGTGCCACCAGTGGACAGGGGGGTGAGGACACTGAAGCTTTCTTT.

This clonotype showed up just a few times. This chain links TRBV4-1 with TRBJ2-1, with D perhaps matching TRBD2 (6 bases). The CDR3 extends over 18 amino acids. The germline CDR1 and CDR2 sequences are MGHRA and YSYEKL. The V gene lost 4 bases and the J gene lost 0 bases, with 19 bases spanning the gap. CDR3 nucleotide sequence: TGCGCCAGCAGCCCTCTATCTAGCGTTTCGAGCTCCTACAATGAGCAGTTCTTC. Protein sequence: CASSPLSSVSSSYNEQFF.

The V gene is TRBV20-1, the J gene TRBJ2-7, with 10 positions matching TRBD2. The V segment lost 3 bases and the J segment 3 bases; nucleotides outside the gene matches: 5. The CDR3 runs to 14 residues. The germline V gene encodes CDR1 DFQATT and CDR2 SNEGSKA (reference sequence). The DNA of the CDR3 is TGCAGTGCTAGGGGACTAGCGAGGGACTACGAGCAGTACTTC. This translates into CSARGLARDYEQYF.

The sample holds a few counts of this clonotype. The chain recombines TRBV29-1 with TRBJ1-2, with D possibly matching TRBD1 (5 bases). The CDR3 is made up of 13 amino acids. Between the trimmed V and J ends, which lost 4 bases and 0 bases, there was a span of 9 bases. The V gene's germline CDR1 is SQVTM and CDR2 ANQGSEA. As DNA, the CDR3 is TGCAGCGTTGGCACAGGACCTAACTATGGCTACACCTTC. Amino acid sequence: CSVGTGPNYGYTF. The full variable domain, completed using reference TRBV29-1 and TRBJ1-2, is SAVISQKPSRDICQRGTSLTIQCQVDSQVTMMFWYRQQPGQSLTLIATANQGSEATYESGFVIDKFPISRPNLTFSTLTVSNMSPEDSSIYLCSVGTGPNYGYTFGSGTRLTVV.

This clonotype came up many times. V gene TRBV6-2 or TRBV6-3 combines with J gene TRBJ2-1, with D perhaps TRBD1 (6 bases). This CDR3 contains 17 residues. Per germline, CDR1 MNHEY and CDR2 SVGEGT. Trimming removed 7 bases from V and 0 bases from J, with 19 bases in between. CDR3 protein: CASIPRQAGSSYNEQFF. CDR3 nucleotide sequence: TGTGCCAGCATTCCCAGACAGGCGGGTAGCTCCTACAATGAGCAGTTCTTC.

The chain joins TRBV5-5 to TRBJ2-2; 10 bases line up with TRBD2. Losses at the gene ends were 2 bases for V and 6 bases for J; bases not matched to a gene: 7. Germline V gives CDR1 SGHKS, CDR2 YYEKEE (reference sequence). This CDR3 is built from 16 residues. This CDR3 is CASSLRPSGSSGELFF. DNA of the CDR3: TGTGCCAGCAGCTTACGTCCTAGCGGGAGCTCCGGGGAGCTGTTTTTT.

The chain uses TRBV7-2 and TRBJ1-2, with D possibly TRBD1 on 6 matching bases. The V end was cut by 1 base, the J end by 3 bases, with 9 bases between. The CDR3 is 14 residues long. Germline loops: CDR1 SGHTA, CDR2 FQGNSA. The CDR3 DNA reads TGTGCCAGCAGCTTAGAACGGGGGCACTATGGCTACACCTTC. Amino acid sequence: CASSLERGHYGYTF.

The V gene is TRBV4-1, the J gene TRBJ2-2; no clear D gene. The germline V and J ends were trimmed by 3 bases and 4 bases, with 9 bases remaining between them. Germline V gene sequence: CDR1 MGHRA, CDR2 YSYEKL. The length of the CDR3 is 14 residues. This CDR3 is CASSQTPPTGELFF. In DNA form, the CDR3 reads TGCGCCAGCAGCCAGACACCCCCCACCGGGGAGCTGTTTTTT.